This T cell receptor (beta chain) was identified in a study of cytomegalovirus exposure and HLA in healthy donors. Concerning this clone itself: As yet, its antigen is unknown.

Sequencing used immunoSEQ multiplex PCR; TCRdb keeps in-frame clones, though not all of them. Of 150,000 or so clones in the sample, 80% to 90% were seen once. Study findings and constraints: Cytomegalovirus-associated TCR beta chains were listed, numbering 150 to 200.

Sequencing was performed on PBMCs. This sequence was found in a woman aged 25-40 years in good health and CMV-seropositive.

CDR3 amino acids: CASSLGLAGDVQYF. CDR3 coding DNA: TGTGCCAGTTCCTTAGGGCTAGCGGGAGATGTGCAGTACTTC. The rearrangement links TRBV19 to TRBJ2-7, with 10 nucleotides matching TRBD2. CDR1 LNHDA and CDR2 SQIVND come from the germline V gene (reference sequence). CDR3 length: 14 amino acids. J was trimmed by 9 bases and V by 8 bases; bases with no gene match: 13.